This T cell receptor beta chain originates from a study of blood T cell repertoires in COVID-19. Study context: The United States, Italy and Spain supplied acute and convalescent COVID-19 samples.

Libraries were prepared by immunoSEQ multiplex PCR; TCRdb keeps only in-frame clonotypes and omits some of them. The sample shows 140,000 or so clones, roughly four fifths of them seen only once. The CDR3 is made up of 15 amino acids. J gave up 10 bases and V 6 bases, and 16 bases lay outside the gene matches. The source of this sequence is a woman aged 80 or over with acute or convalescent COVID-19. This chain uses TRBV23-1 with TRBJ1-1; the match to TRBD1 covers 8 bases. TRBV23-1 is classed as an ORF, of uncertain function. Sequencing was carried out using peripheral blood. The CDR3 here is CASRGLQGVVDGAFF. The CDR3 DNA reads TGCGCCAGCAGGGGTCTACAGGGGGTAGTTGATGGAGCTTTCTTT.